This entry lists 10 T cell receptor beta chains sequenced from one sample in a study of blood T cells in healthy people across ages. The use of a sample-barcoded 5' primer and a J-beta primer mix characterized a second PCR of about 7 to 12 cycles. A single record per CDR3 protein comes from TCRdb applying MiXCR to the 5' RACE reads. Among roughly 1 million distinct CDR3 sequences listed, approximately 26% were seen once. The same data also went into a second study, on T cells of mothers and their children.

The sample taken for sequencing was blood. The receptor source for this set is a girl aged 2 to 10 in good health.

The V and J genes are TRBV20-1 and TRBJ2-2; 7 bases are a match to TRBD2. Per germline, CDR1 DFQATT and CDR2 SNEGSKA (reference sequence). The CDR3 is made up of 16 amino acids. Trimming at V came to 0 bases and at J to 4 bases, leaving 8 bases not matched to a gene. This chain's CDR3 is CSARDSASGLTGELFF. The CDR3 nucleotides are TGCAGTGCTAGAGATTCGGCTAGCGGACTCACCGGGGAGCTGTTTTTT.

In its sample, this clonotype was seen a few times. The chain links TRBV7-2 to TRBJ1-3; D not resolved. The CDR3 extends over 16 amino acids. Between the trimmed V and J ends, which lost 1 base and 0 bases, there was a span of 10 bases. From germline, CDR1 is SGHTA and CDR2 FQGNSA. DNA of the CDR3: TGTGCCAGCAGCTTAGGTGTAGGACCCTCTGGAAACACCATATATTTT. Translating gives CASSLGVGPSGNTIYF.

V and J are TRBV11-2 and TRBJ2-1; perhaps TRBD1 as D (7 bases). There are 14 residues in the CDR3. Germline V gives CDR1 SGHAT, CDR2 FQNNGV. Between the trimmed V and J ends, which lost 5 bases and 12 bases, there was a span of 20 bases. As DNA, the CDR3 is TGTGCCAGCAGCCAGGGGGGCGTGAGACTAACGCAGTTCTTC. Encoded protein: CASSQGGVRLTQFF.

There are a few counts of this clonotype. The V call is TRBV12-3 or TRBV12-4, the J call TRBJ1-2; no clear D. CDR3 size: 16 residues. The V and J ends lost 1 base and 0 bases respectively, with 12 bases between them. As DNA, the CDR3 is TGTGCCAGCAGTTTAGGTCATGCTCAAGCTAACTATGGCTACACCTTC. It codes for CASSLGHAQANYGYTF.

The V and J genes are TRBV18 and TRBJ1-2; D not resolved. Germline values: CDR1 KGHSH, CDR2 LQKENI. Trimming cost V 2 bases and J 4 bases, with 11 bases left between them. The CDR3 has 14 residues. The CDR3 protein is CASSPSVSAYGYTF. Written as DNA, the CDR3 is TGTGCCAGCTCACCATCTGTGTCGGCCTATGGCTACACCTTC.

This clonotype came up a few times. The chain is built from TRBV6-5 and TRBJ2-5; D gene uncertain. The CDR3 length is 13 residues. Germline loops: CDR1 MNHEY, CDR2 SVGAGI. V shed 0 bases and J shed 6 bases, with 8 bases lying between them. This CDR3 is CASSYSTHQTQYF. CDR3 coding DNA: TGTGCCAGCAGTTACTCGACCCACCAGACCCAGTACTTC.

The gene calls are TRBV3-1 and TRBJ1-2; D is undetermined. The CDR3 is made up of 12 amino acids. Trimming removed 4 bases from V and 8 bases from J, with 11 bases in between. Per the germline V gene, CDR1 is LGHDT and CDR2 is YNNKEL (reference sequence). In DNA form, the CDR3 reads TGTGCCAGCAGCCCACAAGGGATCGGCTACACCTTC. Translation: CASSPQGIGYTF.

This clonotype occurred a few times. The chain recombines TRBV4-2 with TRBJ2-7, with D hard to call. There are 14 residues in the CDR3. Germline-derived CDR1 and CDR2 are LGHNA and YNFKEQ. Between the trimmed V and J ends, which lost 1 base and 2 bases, there was a span of 9 bases. The CDR3 nucleotides are TGTGCCAGCAGCCAAGTAGGTTCGCCCTACGAGCAGTACTTC. Translated, it gives CASSQVGSPYEQYF.

This clonotype was found a few times. This chain connects TRBV7-8 to TRBJ2-5; 9 bases map to TRBD2. The DNA end lines up better with TRBJ2-1; the J call may be wrong. The CDR3 runs 16 residues. Per germline, CDR1 SGHVS and CDR2 FQNEAQ. CDR3 sequence (DNA): TGTGCCAGCAGCTTCCTAGCGGGATCGGCTGGGAATGAGCAGTTCTTC. Encoded protein: CASSFLAGSAGNEQFF.

This clonotype was observed a handful of times. The rearrangement joins TRBV21-1 to TRBJ2-3. TRBV21-1 is a pseudogene locus. This CDR3 is 16 amino acids long. The CDR3 protein is CASSKARPTHTDTQYF. The CDR3 DNA reads TGTGCCAGCAGCAAAGCGCGACCAACCCACACAGATACGCAGTATTTT.